The source of this TCR beta chain is a study of radiation and T cells in renal cell carcinoma. CDR3 length: 11 residues. J lost 3 bases, V lost 10 bases, and 0 bases had no gene match. Germline V gene data show CDR1 as ENHRY and CDR2 as SYGVKD. A remark on this clone: Its antigen is unidentified.

Profiling relied on immunoSEQ multiplex PCR, and the TCRdb table lists in-frame clones only, not all of them. There are about 170,000 clones in the sample; about 87% occur only once, and 11% lies in the top ten. Time point denoted: blood 4 weeks post-SBRT, at nephrectomy. Treatment meaning: 15 Gy SBRT to primary tumor, nephrectomy 4 weeks later. Nephrectomy followed 15 Gy stereotactic body radiation by 4 weeks. The tumor was a clear cell renal cell carcinoma. Overall study results and limits: In blood, top tumor clones expanded by 2 weeks, shrinking by 4.

Specimen: blood, collected from a patient whose treatment included radiotherapy and nephrectomy. The origin of this receptor is a woman in her 50s with renal cell carcinoma. V is TRBV10-3 and J is TRBJ1-3; TRBD1 matches 7 bases. The CDR3 DNA reads TGTGCCACAGGGGGTGGAAACACCATATATTTT. Protein sequence: CATGGGNTIYF.